What follows describes a single TCR beta chain. Participants reported their clinical history, and cohort assignment relied on those reports. Only in-frame clones appear in the TCRdb table, and some are missing; sequencing was by immunoSEQ multiplex PCR. The sample carries around 160,000 clones, roughly 84% recorded once. The entry originates in a study of blood T cell repertoires in COVID-19. With V trimmed by 6 bases and J by 7 bases, 9 bases remained unmatched. The CDR3 runs 14 residues. Germline lookup yields CDR1 SQVTM and CDR2 ANQGSEA. Sequences were obtained from PBMCs or T cells enriched from blood (not recorded which). This rearrangement joins TRBV29-1 to TRBJ1-4; 9 bases fit TRBD1. The sequence derives from an older woman who had recovered from COVID-19. The CDR3 sequence is CSVATGGQREKLFF. The CDR3 DNA reads as TGCAGCGTCGCGACAGGGGGTCAGCGTGAAAAACTGTTTTTT.